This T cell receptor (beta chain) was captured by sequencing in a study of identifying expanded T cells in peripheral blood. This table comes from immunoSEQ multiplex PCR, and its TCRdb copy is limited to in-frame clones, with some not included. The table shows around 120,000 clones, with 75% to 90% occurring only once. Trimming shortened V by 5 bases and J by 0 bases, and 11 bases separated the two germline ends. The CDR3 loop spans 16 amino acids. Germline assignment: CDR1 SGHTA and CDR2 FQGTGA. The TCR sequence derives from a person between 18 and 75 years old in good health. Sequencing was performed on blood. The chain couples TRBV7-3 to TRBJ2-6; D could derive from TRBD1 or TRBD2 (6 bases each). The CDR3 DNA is TGTGCCAGCAGCCGGGGGCCTCTCTCTGGGGCCAACGTCCTGACTTTC. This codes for CASSRGPLSGANVLTF.